This TCR beta chain was observed in a study of T cell clonality in common variable immunodeficiency. On this clone itself: Its specificity is not known. The read ends 3 residues early relative to the CDR3; the germline J gene fills the gap.

General study findings and limits: In common variable immunodeficiency, TCR beta chains reportedly carried fewer deletions and N-nucleotide insertions. T cell subpopulation sequencing would be needed to explain CVID clonality. Compared with healthy controls, CVID subjects showed increased TCRbeta clonality, mostly in about a third. Fewer TCRbeta clones were shared among CVID subjects than controls.

No CVID subject was ill or on immunomodulatory drugs when sampled. CDR3 length: 17 amino acids. The V end lost 1 base, the J end lost 2 bases, and 16 bases lay between the germline ends. The germline V gene has CDR1 SGHVS and CDR2 FNYEAQ. Some clones are missing from TCRdb's copy, which holds only in-frame ones; the method was immunoSEQ multiplex PCR. Listed for the sample are over 15,000 clones, none seen a single time. The sequence derives from a human donor with common variable immunodeficiency. The J gene is TRBJ2-3, the V gene TRBV7-6; D is unclear. Sequenced material: peripheral blood mononuclear cells. This chain's CDR3 is CASSLVGQARSTDTQYF. Partial CDR3 DNA: TGTGCCAGCAGCTTAGTGGGCCAGGCCCGCTCCACAGATACG.